These T cell receptor beta chains were read from a single sample in a study of OX40 agonist ivuxolimab in advanced cancers. Sequencing used immunoSEQ multiplex PCR; TCRdb keeps in-frame clones, though not all of them. The table includes about 80,000 clones, 92% detected once. Sequences were derived from CD4+ or CD8+ T cells sorted from blood, sampled in a trial of the OX40 agonist ivuxolimab. These receptors came from an adult with an advanced solid tumor such as melanoma, head and neck, liver or kidney cancer. The CDR3 runs from the conserved cysteine through the conserved F or W.

TRBJ2-3 | TRBV7-8 | CASSLDLGLGTDTQYF
TRBJ1-6 | TRBV6-1 | CASSPDSYSPLHF
TRBJ2-7 | TRBV5-1 | CASSPGREQYF
TRBJ2-5 | TRBV2 | CASSEAVQPSGWGETQYF
TRBJ1-5 | TRBV6-5 | CASSVISKDQPQHF
TRBJ2-7 | TRBV6-5 | CASSYGWTYEQYF
TRBJ2-5 | TRBV7-9 | CASSFPKEADRDQETQYF
TRBJ1-4 | TRBV11-2 | CASAPGGGKLFF
TRBJ1-1 | TRBV5-4 | CASSLGAVKEAFF
TRBJ1-5 | TRBV9 | CASSVGGRQPQHF
TRBJ1-5 | TRBV27 | CASSPWDRSIFSNQPQHF
TRBJ2-3 | TRBV27 | CASTTAGGYTDTQYF
TRBJ1-5 | TRBV7-9 | CASSFGGLEPQHF
TRBJ1-2 | TRBV29-1 | CSPTQGADGYTF
TRBJ2-7 | TRBV7-9 | CASSLLGGAQQYF
TRBJ2-7 | TRBV13 | CASSAGQGPTYEQYF
TRBJ1-1 | TRBV5-1 | CASSTSRTDLEEAFF
TRBJ1-6 | TRBV21-1 | CASSRKDRSNSPLHF
TRBJ2-1 | TRBV14 | CASSQGREPFYNEQFF
TRBJ2-7 | TRBV7-6 | CASSLVRGQGVYEQYF
TRBJ2-1 | TRBV11-2 | CASSLEAGSYNEQFF
TRBJ2-3 | TRBV6-6 | CASGYTDTQYF
TRBJ2-3 | TRBV10-1 | CASSSSGVTDTQYF
TRBJ1-1 | TRBV15 | CATSRDRHLQEGTEAFF
TRBJ1-4 | TRBV30 | CAWDRENAEKLFF
TRBJ1-1 | TRBV27 | CASSFGTNGGTEAFF
TRBJ1-2 | TRBV4-3 | CASSQLRTVSGGYTF
TRBJ1-6 | TRBV19 | CANRRNRVNSPLHF
TRBJ1-2 | TRBV15 | CATSSWTGGDGYTF
TRBJ1-2 | TRBV27 | CASSFQGAPYGYTF
TRBJ1-1 | TRBV9 | CASSSFPGDTEAFF
TRBJ2-7 | TRBV4-2 | CASSRGGGEQYF
TRBJ1-5 | TRBV9 | CASSPGQGGQPQHF
TRBJ1-5 | TRBV30 | CAWSRQGDQPQHF
TRBJ2-7 | TRBV5-5 | CASSLKDRGNEQYF
TRBJ2-7 | TRBV7-9 | CASSLPTNPYEQYF
TRBJ2-7 | TRBV29-1 | CSVEGGEQYF
TRBJ2-7 | TRBV27 | CASSLSSQGPPYEQYF
TRBJ2-1 | TRBV7-6 | CASSFLGTGELGGEQFF
TRBJ1-2 | TRBV15 | CATSRTGLDSNGYTF
TRBJ1-5 | TRBV19 | CASNVNPGLDQPQHF
TRBJ2-2 | TRBV18 | CASSRPGQMNTGELFF
TRBJ1-1 | TRBV7-9 | CASSLGGGLEAFF
TRBJ1-1 | TRBV10-2 | CASSDGTLYTEAFF
TRBJ2-3 | TRBV2 | CASSVAWTSLGTDTQYF
TRBJ1-2 | TRBV28 | CASSLGQVYGYTF
TRBJ2-7 | TRBV5-5 | CASSFWGLYEQYF